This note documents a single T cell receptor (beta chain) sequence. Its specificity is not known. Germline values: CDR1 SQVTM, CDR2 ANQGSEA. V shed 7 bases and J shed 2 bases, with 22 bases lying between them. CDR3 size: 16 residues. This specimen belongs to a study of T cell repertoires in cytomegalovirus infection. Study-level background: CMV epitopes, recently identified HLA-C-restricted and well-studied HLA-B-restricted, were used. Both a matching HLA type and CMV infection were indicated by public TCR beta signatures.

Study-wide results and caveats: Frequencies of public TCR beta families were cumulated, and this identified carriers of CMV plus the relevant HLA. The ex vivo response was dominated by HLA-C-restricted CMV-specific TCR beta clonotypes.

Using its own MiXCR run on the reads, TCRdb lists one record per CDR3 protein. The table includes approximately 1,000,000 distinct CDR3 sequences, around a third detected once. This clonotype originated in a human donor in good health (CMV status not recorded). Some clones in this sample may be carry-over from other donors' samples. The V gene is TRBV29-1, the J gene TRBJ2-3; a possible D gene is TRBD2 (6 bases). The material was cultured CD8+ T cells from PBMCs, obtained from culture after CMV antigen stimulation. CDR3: CSGNIRRALYTDTQYF. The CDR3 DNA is TGCAGCGGTAATATCAGGAGGGCTTTATACACAGATACGCAGTATTTT.